The 25 T cell receptor beta chains presented below share a single source sample, sequenced in a study of blood T cell repertoires in COVID-19 (dated by TCRdb to about 2020). The library was built by means of the immunoSEQ multiplex PCR assay. TCRdb stores this immuneACCESS table with in-frame sequences only. Part of the clones is absent; in the studies checked, under half of the shortfall reflects unresolved V genes, and no reason is known for the rest. The sample table records more than 200,000 clones; under 85% of these occur just once. Under 2% of the sample comes from the top ten. The sample comprised PBMCs or T cells enriched from blood (not recorded which). The receptors shown here come from a man between 60 and 75 years old who had recovered from COVID-19.

The V call is TRBV6-4, the J call TRBJ2-1; the match to TRBD1 covers 7 bases. CDR3 length equals 14 residues. V trimming: 2 bases; J trimming: 9 bases; junction bases outside the gene matches: 7. The germline V gene has CDR1 MRHNA and CDR2 SNTAGT. The DNA for the CDR3 is TGTGCCAGCAGTGACCGCAGCAGGGGGAGTGAGCAGTTCTTC. Encoded protein: CASSDRSRGSEQFF.

The CDR3 DNA is TGTGCCAGCTCACCACCGTCCGGAGGGGCTTTCTTT. As protein: CASSPPSGGAFF. The gene calls are TRBV18 and TRBJ1-1; D remains unclear. V was cut by 0 bases and J by 11 bases, with 10 bases left in between. The CDR3 consists of 12 residues. The germline V gene has CDR1 KGHSH and CDR2 LQKENI. The variable domain in full, with the rest retrieved from reference TRBV18 and TRBJ1-1, is NAGVMQNPRHLVRRRGQEARLRCSPMKGHSHVYWYRQLPEEGLKFMVYLQKENIIDESGMPKERFSAEFPKEGPSILRIQQVVRGDSAAYFCASSPPSGGAFFGQGTRLTVV.

The CDR3 DNA follows: TGTGCCACCAGCAGGAGTCAGGGGGTGGGTTCACCCCTCCACTTT. It encodes CATSRSQGVGSPLHF. V usage is TRBV15 and J usage is TRBJ1-6; TRBD1 matches at 7 bases. The CDR3 extends over 15 amino acids. The trim removed 3 bases at V and 9 bases at J, leaving 8 bases unmatched. Germline V gene lookup returns CDR1 LNHNV and CDR2 YYDKDF (reference sequence).

This sequence joins TRBV5-5 and TRBJ1-5, with a possible D match to TRBD1 (6 bases). Trimming pared 4 bases from V and 7 bases from J, leaving 27 bases between. The CDR3 covers 18 residues. The germline V gene has CDR1 SGHKS and CDR2 YYEKEE (reference sequence). CDR3 amino acids: CASSHNSLNRDNRQPQHF. DNA of the CDR3: TGTGCCAGCAGCCACAATTCTCTAAACCGGGACAACCGACAGCCCCAGCATTTT.

The rearrangement links TRBV18 to TRBJ1-4; D gene ambiguous. Germline lookup yields CDR1 KGHSH and CDR2 LQKENI. V dropped 2 bases and J dropped 5 bases, with 15 bases sitting between them. The CDR3 has 16 residues. The CDR3 DNA is TGTGCCAGCTCACCAGCGAGTGTTGGACTGAATGAAAAACTGTTTTTT. Protein sequence: CASSPASVGLNEKLFF. Filled out from reference TRBV18 and TRBJ1-4, the complete variable domain reads NAGVMQNPRHLVRRRGQEARLRCSPMKGHSHVYWYRQLPEEGLKFMVYLQKENIIDESGMPKERFSAEFPKEGPSILRIQQVVRGDSAAYFCASSPASVGLNEKLFFGSGTQLSVL.

The CDR3 sequence: CASSPGTGYSNQPQHF. In DNA form, the CDR3 reads TGCGCCAGCAGCCCCGGGACAGGTTATAGCAATCAGCCCCAGCATTTT. V gene TRBV4-3 combines with J gene TRBJ1-5; 8 bases match TRBD1. The germline V gene encodes CDR1 LGHNA and CDR2 YSLEER. The CDR3 length is 16 residues. With V trimmed by 4 bases and J by 0 bases, 5 bases remained unmatched.

The gene calls are TRBV30 and TRBJ2-2; TRBD2 matches 7 bases. The CDR3 spans 14 residues. V trimming: 5 bases; J trimming: 3 bases; junction bases outside the gene matches: 6. Germline assignment: CDR1 GTSNPN and CDR2 SVGIG (reference sequence). This chain's CDR3 is CAWHGRLDTGELFF. The CDR3 DNA is TGTGCCTGGCACGGGAGGCTTGACACCGGGGAGCTGTTTTTT.

This clone has only one observation. The same CDR3 is also encoded by other DNA sequences in this sample. The V call is TRBV27, the J call TRBJ1-2, with 8 bases matching TRBD1. CDR1 is MNHEY, CDR2 SMNVEV, per germline (reference sequence). J gave up 2 bases and V 4 bases, and 3 bases lay outside the gene matches. The CDR3 covers 14 residues. Here the CDR3 DNA reads TGTGCCAGCAGTTCGGACAGGGCCAACTATGGCTACACCTTC. Amino acids: CASSSDRANYGYTF.

Concerning this clone itself: Other DNA sequences from this sample encode an identical CDR3 as well. The chain uses TRBV4-3 and TRBJ1-2; perhaps TRBD1 as D (5 bases). V lost 1 base, J lost 5 bases, and 5 bases lay in between. The CDR3 spans 12 residues. Germline V lookup: CDR1 LGHNA, CDR2 YSLEER. The CDR3, as DNA: TGCGCCAGCAGCCAAGCAGGGTATGGCTACACCTTC. Its translation is CASSQAGYGYTF.

V and J are TRBV29-1 and TRBJ1-2; a weak D match, TRBD1 (5 bases). The CDR3 contains 14 residues. Trimming left V 4 bases short and J 1 base short, with 13 bases between. Germline CDR1 is SQVTM and CDR2 is ANQGSEA. As DNA, the CDR3 is TGCAGCGTTGGCCAGGGTGGAGATAACTATGGCTACACCTTC. It yields the protein CSVGQGGDNYGYTF.

This clone was seen a few times. V and J are TRBV7-9 and TRBJ2-7, with 9 positions matching TRBD2. The CDR3 contains 13 residues. Losses at the gene ends were 5 bases for V and 5 bases for J; bases not matched to a gene: 4. CDR1 and CDR2 from the germline V gene are SEHNR and FQNEAQ (reference sequence). The CDR3 protein is CASSHRTSDEQYF. The CDR3, as DNA: TGTGCCAGCAGCCATCGGACTAGCGACGAGCAGTACTTC.

The chain combines TRBV11-3 with TRBJ2-5; weak D call: TRBD1 (6 bases). Germline lookup yields CDR1 SGHNT and CDR2 YENEEA. The CDR3 has 16 amino acids. Deletions cut 5 bases from V and 3 bases from J, with 19 bases between. In DNA form, the CDR3 reads TGTGCCAGCAGCCGGGGTGGGGGCGCAATCGAAGAGACCCAGTACTTC. Amino acid sequence: CASSRGGGAIEETQYF.

The chain carries TRBV3-1 (or the pseudogene TRBV3-2) and TRBJ1-2, with TRBD1 matching over 7 bases. Unmatched junction bases numbered 5, after V lost 1 base and J lost 0 bases. Germline V gene lookup returns CDR1 LGHDT and CDR2 YNNKEL (reference sequence). The CDR3 is made up of 16 amino acids. CDR3 DNA sequence: TGTGCCAGCAGCCAAGCTTCGACAGGGCCTAACTATGGCTACACCTTC. Protein product: CASSQASTGPNYGYTF.

The gene calls are TRBV30 and TRBJ1-4; tentative D call: TRBD1 (5 bases). Trimming took off 3 bases at V and 6 bases at J, with 17 bases between the two ends. The CDR3 loop spans 15 amino acids. Looked up from germline, CDR1 is GTSNPN and CDR2 is SVGIG (reference sequence). The CDR3 DNA is TGTGCCTGGAGCCCTATTGGGGCCAGGGATGAAAAACTGTTTTTT. Protein sequence: CAWSPIGARDEKLFF.

The V and J genes are TRBV5-4 and TRBJ2-1; TRBD2 matches at 9 bases. Germline lookup yields CDR1 SGHNT and CDR2 YYREEE (reference sequence). With V trimmed by 0 bases and J by 9 bases, 4 bases remained unmatched. The CDR3 contains 14 residues. The CDR3 protein is CASSLGGLAGEQFF. The CDR3 DNA sequence: TGTGCCAGCAGCTTGGGGGGACTAGCCGGTGAGCAGTTCTTC.

The chain employs TRBV7-6 and TRBJ1-6, with D tentatively TRBD1 (6 bases). V dropped 1 base and J dropped 5 bases, with 9 bases sitting between them. Germline V CDR1 and CDR2: SGHVS, FNYEAQ. This CDR3 is built from 15 residues. CDR3 nucleotide sequence: TGTGCCAGCAGCTTAGGTGGACAGCATAATTCACCCCTCCACTTT. This translates into CASSLGGQHNSPLHF.

CDR3 amino acids: CASSHRGPEAFF. The CDR3 bases are TGTGCCAGCAGTCACAGAGGGCCTGAAGCTTTCTTT. This chain uses TRBV5-8 with TRBJ1-1; D is uncertain. This CDR3 is 12 amino acids long. Germline V CDR1 and CDR2: SGHTS, YDEGEE. Trimming removed 5 bases from V and 6 bases from J, with 11 bases in between.

The genes are TRBV3-1 (or the pseudogene TRBV3-2) and TRBJ1-3; 7 bases line up with TRBD1. Germline V lookup: CDR1 LGHDT, CDR2 YNNKEL (reference sequence). This CDR3 has 16 residues. Losses at the gene ends were 0 bases for V and 4 bases for J; bases not matched to a gene: 6. The DNA for the CDR3 is TGTGCCAGCAGCCAAGATTACACAGGGGCGGGAAACACCATATATTTT. Its translation is CASSQDYTGAGNTIYF.

Regarding this clone: The same CDR3 can be traced to other DNA sequences in this sample. This rearrangement joins TRBV19 to TRBJ1-5; D not resolved. Germline V CDR1 and CDR2: LNHDA, SQIVND (reference sequence). Trimming stripped 5 bases from V and 4 bases from J, with 12 bases between. The CDR3 runs 14 residues. The DNA of the CDR3 is TGTGCCAGTAGTCCGCAGATATCAAATCAGCCCCAGCATTTT. Amino acid sequence: CASSPQISNQPQHF. The whole variable domain, remainder taken from reference TRBV19 and TRBJ1-5, is DGGITQSPKYLFRKEGQNVTLSCEQNLNHDAMYWYRQDPGQGLRLIYYSQIVNDFQKGDIAEGYSVSREKKESFPLTVTSAQKNPTAFYLCASSPQISNQPQHFGDGTRLSIL.

V usage is TRBV15 and J usage is TRBJ1-6; 11 bases agree with TRBD1. With V trimmed by 2 bases and J by 1 base, 7 bases remained unmatched. This CDR3 contains 19 residues. Germline V CDR1 and CDR2: LNHNV, YYDKDF (reference sequence). CDR3 nucleotide sequence: TGTGCCACCAGCAGAACGACCGGGACAGGGGGTTCCTATAATTCACCCCTCCACTTT. This codes for CATSRTTGTGGSYNSPLHF.

There are a few counts of this clone. This sequence joins TRBV7-9 and TRBJ1-1, with D maybe TRBD1 (5 bases). In germline, CDR1 is SEHNR, CDR2 FQNEAQ (reference sequence). This CDR3 contains 16 residues. The ends were cut back, 0 bases at V and 1 base at J, with 12 bases in the middle. The CDR3 coding sequence is TGTGCCAGCAGCTTAGCCATTGGACAAGAGAACACTGAAGCTTTCTTT. Protein product: CASSLAIGQENTEAFF.

The rearrangement joins TRBV6-2 or TRBV6-3 to TRBJ1-6; D ambiguous. This CDR3 has 16 residues. The germline CDR1 and CDR2 sequences are MNHEY and SVGEGT. Trimming left V 6 bases short and J 0 bases short, with 12 bases between. CDR3 loop: CASSPYSSSYNSPLHF. The CDR3 bases are TGTGCCAGCAGCCCTTACAGCAGCTCCTATAATTCACCCCTCCACTTT.

V usage is TRBV6-5 and J usage is TRBJ1-6; D unresolved. The CDR3 contains 13 residues. Germline CDR1 reads MNHEY; CDR2 reads SVGAGI. Trimming removed 0 bases from V and 6 bases from J, with 3 bases in between. CDR3 DNA sequence: TGTGCCAGCAGTTACTCCCGTAATTCACCCCTCCACTTT. The encoded protein is CASSYSRNSPLHF.

This clone was seen once. The J gene is TRBJ1-5, the V gene TRBV21-1; TRBD1, as called in the table, went unchecked against the DNA. TRBV21-1 has pseudogene status. The CDR3 runs to 18 residues. CDR3 region: CASSKQTCGDRQNQPQHF. CDR3 nucleotide sequence: TGTGCCAGCAGCAAACAAACCTGCGGGGACAGGCAGAATCAGCCCCAGCATTTT.

This clone was observed a handful of times. This sequence joins TRBV7-6 and TRBJ2-7; TRBD1 agrees at 9 bases. V shed 1 base, J shed 2 bases, and the junction held 3 bases outside the gene matches. This CDR3 comprises 15 residues. Germline V CDR1 and CDR2: SGHVS, FNYEAQ. The CDR3 nucleotides read TGTGCCAGCAGCTTAGAGGGACAGGGTCCCTACGAGCAGTACTTC. This gives the protein CASSLEGQGPYEQYF. The complete variable domain, with remaining parts taken from reference TRBV7-6 and TRBJ2-7, reads GAGVSQSPRYKVTKRGQDVALRCDPISGHVSLYWYRQALGQGPEFLTYFNYEAQQDKSGLPNDRFSAERPEGSISTLTIQRTEQRDSAMYRCASSLEGQGPYEQYFGPGTRLTVT.